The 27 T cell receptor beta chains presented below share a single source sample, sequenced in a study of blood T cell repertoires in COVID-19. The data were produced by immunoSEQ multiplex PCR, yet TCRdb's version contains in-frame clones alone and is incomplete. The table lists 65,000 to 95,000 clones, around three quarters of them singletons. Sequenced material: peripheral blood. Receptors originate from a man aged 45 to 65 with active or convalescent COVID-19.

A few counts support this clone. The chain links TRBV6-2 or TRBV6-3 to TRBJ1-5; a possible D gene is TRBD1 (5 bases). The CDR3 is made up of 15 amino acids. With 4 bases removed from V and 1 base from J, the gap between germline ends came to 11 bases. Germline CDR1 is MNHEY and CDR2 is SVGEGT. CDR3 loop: CASSLGVLSNQPQHF. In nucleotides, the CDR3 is TGTGCCAGCAGTTTAGGGGTTCTGAGCAATCAGCCCCAGCATTTT.

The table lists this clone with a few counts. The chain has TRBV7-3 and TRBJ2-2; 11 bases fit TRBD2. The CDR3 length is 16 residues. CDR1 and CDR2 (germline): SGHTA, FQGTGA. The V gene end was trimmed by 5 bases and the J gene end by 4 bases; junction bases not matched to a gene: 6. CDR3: CASSPSLAGGTGELFF. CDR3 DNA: TGTGCCAGCAGCCCCAGCCTAGCGGGGGGCACCGGGGAGCTGTTTTTT. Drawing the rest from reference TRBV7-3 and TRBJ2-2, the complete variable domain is GAGVSQTPSNKVTEKGKYVELRCDPISGHTALYWYRQSLGQGPEFLIYFQGTGAADDSGLPNDRFFAVRPEGSVSTLKIQRTERGDSAVYLCASSPSLAGGTGELFFGEGSRLTVL.

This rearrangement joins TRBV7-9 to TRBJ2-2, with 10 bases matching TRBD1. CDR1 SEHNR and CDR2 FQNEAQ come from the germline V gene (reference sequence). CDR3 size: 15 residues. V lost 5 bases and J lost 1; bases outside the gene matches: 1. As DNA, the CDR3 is TGTGCCAGCAGCCGGACAGGGGGGAACACCGGGGAGCTGTTTTTT. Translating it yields CASSRTGGNTGELFF.

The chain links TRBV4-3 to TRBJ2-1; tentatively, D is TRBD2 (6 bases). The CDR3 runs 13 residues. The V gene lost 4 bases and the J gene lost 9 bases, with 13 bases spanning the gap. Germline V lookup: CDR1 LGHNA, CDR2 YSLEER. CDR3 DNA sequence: TGCGCCAGCAGCCTAATTAGCGGTCCTGAGCAGTTCTTC. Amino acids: CASSLISGPEQFF.

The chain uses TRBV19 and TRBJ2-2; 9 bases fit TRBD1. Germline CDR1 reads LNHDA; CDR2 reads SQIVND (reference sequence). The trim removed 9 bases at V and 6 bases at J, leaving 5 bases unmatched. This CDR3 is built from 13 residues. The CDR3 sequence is CASRDRAAGELFF. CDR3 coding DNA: TGTGCCAGCAGGGACAGGGCGGCCGGGGAGCTGTTTTTT. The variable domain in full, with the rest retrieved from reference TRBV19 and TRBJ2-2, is DGGITQSPKYLFRKEGQNVTLSCEQNLNHDAMYWYRQDPGQGLRLIYYSQIVNDFQKGDIAEGYSVSREKKESFPLTVTSAQKNPTAFYLCASRDRAAGELFFGEGSRLTVL.

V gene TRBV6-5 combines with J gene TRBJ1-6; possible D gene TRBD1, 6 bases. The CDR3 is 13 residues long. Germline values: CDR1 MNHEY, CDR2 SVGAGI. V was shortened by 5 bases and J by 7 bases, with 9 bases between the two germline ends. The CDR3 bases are TGTGCCAGCAGTACCGACAGGAATTCACCCCTCCACTTT. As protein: CASSTDRNSPLHF.

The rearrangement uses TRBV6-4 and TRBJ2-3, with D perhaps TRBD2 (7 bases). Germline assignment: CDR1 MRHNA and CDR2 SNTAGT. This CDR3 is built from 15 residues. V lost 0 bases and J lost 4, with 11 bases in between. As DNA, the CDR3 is TGTGCCAGCAGTGACTCCTGGGGGGGCGCAGATACGCAGTATTTT. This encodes CASSDSWGGADTQYF.

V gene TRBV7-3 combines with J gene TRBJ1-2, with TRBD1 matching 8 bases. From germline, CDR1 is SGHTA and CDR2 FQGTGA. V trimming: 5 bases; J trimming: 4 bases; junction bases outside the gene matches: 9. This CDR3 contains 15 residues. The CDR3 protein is CASSPGGTGPYGYTF. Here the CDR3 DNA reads TGTGCCAGCAGCCCAGGGGGGACAGGTCCCTATGGCTACACCTTC. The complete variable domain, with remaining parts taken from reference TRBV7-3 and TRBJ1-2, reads GAGVSQTPSNKVTEKGKYVELRCDPISGHTALYWYRQSLGQGPEFLIYFQGTGAADDSGLPNDRFFAVRPEGSVSTLKIQRTERGDSAVYLCASSPGGTGPYGYTFGSGTRLTVV.

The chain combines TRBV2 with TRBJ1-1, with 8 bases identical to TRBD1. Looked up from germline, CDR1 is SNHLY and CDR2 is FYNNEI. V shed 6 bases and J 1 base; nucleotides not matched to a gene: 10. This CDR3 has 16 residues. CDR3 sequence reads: CASRPLTGTGNTEAFF. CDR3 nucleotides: TGTGCCAGCAGACCCCTTACCGGGACAGGGAACACTGAAGCTTTCTTT.

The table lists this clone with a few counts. CDR3 protein: CASSQDPAGAYNSPLHF. The CDR3 nucleotides read TGTGCCAGCAGCCAAGATCCCGCGGGGGCCTATAATTCACCCCTCCACTTT. The rearrangement uses TRBV4-2 and TRBJ1-6; D possibly corresponds to TRBD1 (5 bases). The V and J ends lost 0 bases and 2 bases respectively, with 11 bases between them. This CDR3 comprises 17 residues. The germline CDR1 and CDR2 sequences are LGHNA and YNFKEQ.

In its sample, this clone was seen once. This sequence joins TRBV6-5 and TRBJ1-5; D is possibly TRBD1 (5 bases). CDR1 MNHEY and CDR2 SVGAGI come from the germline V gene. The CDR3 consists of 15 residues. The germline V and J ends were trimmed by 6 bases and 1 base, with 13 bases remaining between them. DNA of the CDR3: TGTGCCAGCAGGGGAGGGGCTCGGAGCAATCAGCCCCAGCATTTT. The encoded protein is CASRGGARSNQPQHF.

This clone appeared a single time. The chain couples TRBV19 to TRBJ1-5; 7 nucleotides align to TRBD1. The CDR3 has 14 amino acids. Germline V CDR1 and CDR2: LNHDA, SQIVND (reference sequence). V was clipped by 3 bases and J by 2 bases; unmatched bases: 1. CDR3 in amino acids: CASSIGQGNQPQHF. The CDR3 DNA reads TGTGCCAGTAGTATCGGACAGGGCAATCAGCCCCAGCATTTT. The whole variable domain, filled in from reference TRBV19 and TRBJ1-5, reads DGGITQSPKYLFRKEGQNVTLSCEQNLNHDAMYWYRQDPGQGLRLIYYSQIVNDFQKGDIAEGYSVSREKKESFPLTVTSAQKNPTAFYLCASSIGQGNQPQHFGDGTRLSIL.

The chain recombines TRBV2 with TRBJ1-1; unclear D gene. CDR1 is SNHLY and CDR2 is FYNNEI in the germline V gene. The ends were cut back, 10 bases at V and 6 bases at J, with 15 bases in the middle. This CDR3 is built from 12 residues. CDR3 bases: TGTGCCACCGGTGGAGATTTACCTGAAGCTTTCTTT. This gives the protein CATGGDLPEAFF.

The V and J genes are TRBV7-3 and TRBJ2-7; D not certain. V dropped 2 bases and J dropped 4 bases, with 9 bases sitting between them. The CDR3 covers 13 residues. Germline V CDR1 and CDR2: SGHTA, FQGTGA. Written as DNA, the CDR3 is TGTGCCAGCAGCTTAGGAGTAGGATACGAGCAGTACTTC. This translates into CASSLGVGYEQYF. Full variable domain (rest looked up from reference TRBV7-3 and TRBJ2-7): GAGVSQTPSNKVTEKGKYVELRCDPISGHTALYWYRQSLGQGPEFLIYFQGTGAADDSGLPNDRFFAVRPEGSVSTLKIQRTERGDSAVYLCASSLGVGYEQYFGPGTRLTVT.

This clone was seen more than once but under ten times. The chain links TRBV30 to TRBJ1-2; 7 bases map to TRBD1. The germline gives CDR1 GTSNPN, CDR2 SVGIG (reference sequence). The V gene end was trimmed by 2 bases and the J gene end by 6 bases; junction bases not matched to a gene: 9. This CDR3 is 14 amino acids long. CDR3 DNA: TGTGCCTGGAGTAGGAGTCGGACAGGCGATGGCTACACCTTC. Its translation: CAWSRSRTGDGYTF.

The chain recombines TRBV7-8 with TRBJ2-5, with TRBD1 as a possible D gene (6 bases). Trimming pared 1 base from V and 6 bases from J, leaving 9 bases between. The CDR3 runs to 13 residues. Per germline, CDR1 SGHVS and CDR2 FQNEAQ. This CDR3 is CASSLGQGKTQYF. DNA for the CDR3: TGTGCCAGCAGCTTAGGCCAGGGGAAGACCCAGTACTTC. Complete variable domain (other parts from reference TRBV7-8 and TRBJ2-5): GAGVSQSPRYKVAKRGQDVALRCDPISGHVSLFWYQQALGQGPEFLTYFQNEAQLDKSGLPSDRFFAERPEGSVSTLKIQRTQQEDSAVYLCASSLGQGKTQYFGPGTRLLVL.

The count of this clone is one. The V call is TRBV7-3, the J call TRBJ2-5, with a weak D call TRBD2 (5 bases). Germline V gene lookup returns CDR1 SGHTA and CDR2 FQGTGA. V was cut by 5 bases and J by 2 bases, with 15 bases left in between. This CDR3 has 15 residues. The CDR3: CASSQYPGVQETQYF. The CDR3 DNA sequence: TGTGCCAGCAGCCAATACCCCGGGGTACAAGAGACCCAGTACTTC.

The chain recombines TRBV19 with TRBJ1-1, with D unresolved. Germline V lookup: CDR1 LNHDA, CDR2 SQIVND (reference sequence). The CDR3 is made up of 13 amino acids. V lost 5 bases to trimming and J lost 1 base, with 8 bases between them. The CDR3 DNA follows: TGTGCCAGTAGTTCGGTTCCGAACACTGAAGCTTTCTTT. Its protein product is CASSSVPNTEAFF. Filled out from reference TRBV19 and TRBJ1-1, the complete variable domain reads DGGITQSPKYLFRKEGQNVTLSCEQNLNHDAMYWYRQDPGQGLRLIYYSQIVNDFQKGDIAEGYSVSREKKESFPLTVTSAQKNPTAFYLCASSSVPNTEAFFGQGTRLTVV.

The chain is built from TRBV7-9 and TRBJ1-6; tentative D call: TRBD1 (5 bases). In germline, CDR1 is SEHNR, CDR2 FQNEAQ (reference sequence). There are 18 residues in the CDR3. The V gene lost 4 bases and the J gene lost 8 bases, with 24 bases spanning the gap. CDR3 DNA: TGTGCCAGCAGCTCAAGCGGGACGGCAGAAAGCGAATATTCACCCCTCCACTTT. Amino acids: CASSSSGTAESEYSPLHF.

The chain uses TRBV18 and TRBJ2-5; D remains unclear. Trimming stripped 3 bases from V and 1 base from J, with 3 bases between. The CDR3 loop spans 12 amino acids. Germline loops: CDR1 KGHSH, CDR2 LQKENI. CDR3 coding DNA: TGTGCCAGCTCACCCGGCCAAGAGACCCAGTACTTC. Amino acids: CASSPGQETQYF. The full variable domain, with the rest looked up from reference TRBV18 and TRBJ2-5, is NAGVMQNPRHLVRRRGQEARLRCSPMKGHSHVYWYRQLPEEGLKFMVYLQKENIIDESGMPKERFSAEFPKEGPSILRIQQVVRGDSAAYFCASSPGQETQYFGPGTRLLVL.

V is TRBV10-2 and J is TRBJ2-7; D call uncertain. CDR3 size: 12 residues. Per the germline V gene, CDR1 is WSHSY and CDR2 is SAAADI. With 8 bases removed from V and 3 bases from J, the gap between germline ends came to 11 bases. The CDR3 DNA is TGCGCCAGCGCGGATCTTGACTACGAGCAGTACTTC. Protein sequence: CASADLDYEQYF.

CDR3 in amino acids: CASSSLAFSTDTQYF. CDR3 bases: TGTGCCAGCAGCTCGTTAGCCTTTAGCACAGATACGCAGTATTTT. V is TRBV9 and J is TRBJ2-3; no definite D call. Germline V lookup: CDR1 SGDLS, CDR2 YYNGEE. The CDR3 runs to 15 residues. Trimming removed 4 bases at V and 0 bases at J, with 12 bases between.

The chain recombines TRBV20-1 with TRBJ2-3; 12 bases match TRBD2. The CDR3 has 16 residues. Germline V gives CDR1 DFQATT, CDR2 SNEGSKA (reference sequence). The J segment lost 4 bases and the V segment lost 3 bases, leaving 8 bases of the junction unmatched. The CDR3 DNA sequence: TGCAGTGCTAGTCCTGCCCTAGCGGGGGGGGCAGATACGCAGTATTTT. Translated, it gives CSASPALAGGADTQYF.

Here the CDR3 reads CASSQDGTGEGYTF. Written as DNA, the CDR3 is TGCGCCAGCAGCCAAGATGGGACAGGGGAAGGCTACACCTTC. This chain uses TRBV4-3 with TRBJ1-2; 10 nucleotides agree with TRBD1. CDR3 size: 14 residues. Trimming took 0 bases from V and 8 from J; bases not matched to a gene: 3. Germline V gene lookup returns CDR1 LGHNA and CDR2 YSLEER.

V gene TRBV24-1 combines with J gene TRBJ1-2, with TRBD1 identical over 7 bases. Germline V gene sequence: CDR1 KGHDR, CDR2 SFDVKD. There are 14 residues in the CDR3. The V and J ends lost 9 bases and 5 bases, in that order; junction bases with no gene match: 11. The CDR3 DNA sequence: TGTGCCACCGAGACAGGGTCTCCTCTTTATGGCTACACCTTC. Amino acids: CATETGSPLYGYTF.

The CDR3 sequence is CASSLGSSLGNQPQHF. Written as DNA, the CDR3 is TGTGCCAGCAGCTTAGGGAGCTCCCTGGGCAATCAGCCCCAGCATTTT. J is TRBJ1-5 and V is TRBV7-9; D ambiguous. V lost 1 base and J lost 2, with 12 bases in between. This CDR3 is 16 amino acids long. Germline lookup yields CDR1 SEHNR and CDR2 FQNEAQ (reference sequence).

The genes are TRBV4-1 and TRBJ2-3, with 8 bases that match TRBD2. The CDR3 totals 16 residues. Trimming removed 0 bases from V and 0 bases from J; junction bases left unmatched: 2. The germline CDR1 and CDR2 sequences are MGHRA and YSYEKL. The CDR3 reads CASSQDGGASTDTQYF. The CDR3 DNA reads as TGCGCCAGCAGCCAAGACGGGGGGGCCAGCACAGATACGCAGTATTTT.